The T cell receptor (beta chain) described here comes from a study of cytomegalovirus exposure and HLA in healthy donors. Study results and caveats: The study labeled fewer than 200 TCR beta chains cytomegalovirus-associated. The study carried out a later analysis of TCR beta sequences. It associated 15,000 to 20,000 of them with specific HLA alleles at a false discovery rate of 0.05. A prior analysis recorded that most TCR beta V segments were productive about 87% or about 30% of the time.

PCR employed 60 Vbeta and 13 Jbeta primers. Sequencing was performed with immunoSEQ multiplex PCR; in TCRdb, only in-frame clones are kept and a portion is missing. The profile shows about 160,000 clones, over 70% of them singletons. Comment on this clone: As yet, its antigen is unknown.

Germline CDR1 is SQVTM and CDR2 is ANQGSEA. V lost 7 bases to trimming and J lost 2 bases; unmatched junction nucleotides: 3. The CDR3 loop spans 13 amino acids. The chain combines TRBV29-1 with TRBJ2-5; 11 bases fit TRBD1. This clonotype was obtained from a man between 18 and 35 years old in good health and CMV-seropositive. Sample: PBMCs. For the CDR3, the DNA is TGCAGCGCGGACAGGGGGCGACAAGAGACCCAGTACTTC. The encoded protein is CSADRGRQETQYF. The variable domain in full, with the rest retrieved from reference TRBV29-1 and TRBJ2-5, is SAVISQKPSRDICQRGTSLTIQCQVDSQVTMMFWYRQQPGQSLTLIATANQGSEATYESGFVIDKFPISRPNLTFSTLTVSNMSPEDSSIYLCSADRGRQETQYFGPGTRLLVL.